This T cell receptor (beta chain) is drawn from a study of T cell changes during pregnancy in multiple sclerosis. V dropped 7 bases and J dropped 4; count of bases not matched to a gene: 7. The CDR3 totals 14 residues. The germline CDR1 and CDR2 sequences are SGHTA and FQGNSA. Clones were sequenced by immunoSEQ multiplex PCR, and TCRdb holds only the in-frame ones, with some missing. Of over 70,000 clones listed, 91% are singletons. The sequencing here drew on peripheral blood, taken in the first trimester of pregnancy. The rearrangement links TRBV7-2 to TRBJ1-5; 7 nucleotides agree with TRBD1. The sequence derives from a female donor in good health, enrolled as a control in a pregnancy study. The CDR3: CASTFRDSNQPQHF. DNA for the CDR3: TGTGCCAGCACTTTCCGGGACAGTAATCAGCCCCAGCATTTT.